The sequence of this TCR beta chain was determined in a study of metastatic and nonmetastatic thyroid tumors. Across the whole study: Repertoires from blood and tumor or nodule tissue of malignant and benign thyroid patients were compared.

On this clone: This may stem from a read error, because a much larger clone lies one nucleotide away.

In the authors' workflow: Building a distant-metastasis classifier for papillary thyroid cancer drew on CDR3 differences across clinicopathological groups. TCRdb reprocessed the PCR reads using MiXCR. The V and J calls reflect TCRdb's pipeline rather than the authors' work. The sample has 7,000 or so clones, 27% seen once; the top ten hold approximately 15%. Ahead of thyroid surgery, no patient had received treatment of any kind. This sequence originates from a male donor with papillary thyroid cancer or a benign thyroid nodule (not recorded which). Some clones in this sample may be carry-over from other donors' samples. The sequenced material came from adjacent normal tissue.

CDR3 DNA sequence: TGCAGTGCTAGAGGGTTACTGGGGGAGGCGAGCAATCAGCCCCATCATTTT. Encoded protein: CSARGLLGEASNQPHHF. V is TRBV20-1 and J is TRBJ1-5, with TRBD1 as a possible D gene (5 bases). Germline V gives CDR1 DFQATT, CDR2 SNEGSKA (reference sequence). The CDR3 has 17 residues.